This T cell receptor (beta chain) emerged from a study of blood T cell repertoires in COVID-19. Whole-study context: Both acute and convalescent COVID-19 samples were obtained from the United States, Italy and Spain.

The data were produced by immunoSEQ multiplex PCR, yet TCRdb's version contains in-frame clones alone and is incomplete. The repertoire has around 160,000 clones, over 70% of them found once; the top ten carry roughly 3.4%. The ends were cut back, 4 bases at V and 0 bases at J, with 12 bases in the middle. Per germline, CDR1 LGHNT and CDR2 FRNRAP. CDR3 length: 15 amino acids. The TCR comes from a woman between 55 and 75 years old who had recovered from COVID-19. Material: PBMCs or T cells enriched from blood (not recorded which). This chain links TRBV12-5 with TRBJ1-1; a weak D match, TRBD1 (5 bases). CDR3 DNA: TGTGCTAGTGGTTCAGGGACTTCCATGAACACTGAAGCTTTCTTT. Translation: CASGSGTSMNTEAFF.